The 14 T cell receptor beta chains given below trace back to one sample, sequenced in a study of cytomegalovirus exposure and HLA in healthy donors (dated by TCRdb to about 2017). The library relied on the immunoSEQ multiplex PCR assay. For the multiplex PCR, a mixture combining 60 forward primers for TCR Vbeta segments and 13 reverse primers for TCR Jbeta segments was used. TCRdb obtained this table from immuneACCESS and retained in-frame rearrangements with V and J assigned. These tables miss some clones; where compared with another copy, unresolved V genes account for less than half of the shortfall, and the remainder is unexplained. The sample data list approximately 110,000 clones, and over 60% of these were observed just once. The ten largest make up around 5.1% of the sample. Sequencing was carried out using PBMCs. All receptors derive from a female donor in good health and CMV-seropositive.

J is TRBJ1-2 and V is TRBV5-6; tentatively, D is TRBD1 (5 bases). The CDR3 is 13 residues long. Germline V gives CDR1 SGHDT, CDR2 YYEEEE. V lost 2 bases and J 4 bases, leaving 9 bases between the germline ends. The CDR3 loop is CASSLTGPYGYTF. The CDR3 DNA reads TGTGCCAGCAGCTTAACAGGTCCCTATGGCTACACCTTC.

This chain joins TRBV28 and TRBJ2-7; 11 nucleotides agree with TRBD2. CDR1 and CDR2 from the germline V gene are MDHEN and SYDVKM. After removal of 5 bases from V and 3 bases from J, the junction contained 9 bases not matched to a gene. This CDR3 is built from 16 residues. This CDR3 is CASSLPTSGVVYEQYF. CDR3 bases: TGTGCCAGCAGTCTCCCGACTAGCGGGGTAGTCTACGAGCAGTACTTC.

This clone was seen a few times. The V call is TRBV4-3, the J call TRBJ1-4; D gene uncertain. The V and J ends lost 0 bases and 8 bases respectively, with 16 bases between them. The CDR3 is 16 residues long. Germline CDR1 and CDR2: LGHNA and YSLEER. CDR3 residues: CASSQDFLLAREKLFF. CDR3 nucleotide sequence: TGCGCCAGCAGCCAAGACTTTCTTTTGGCGCGGGAAAAACTGTTTTTT.

The chain couples TRBV18 to TRBJ2-2; D is perhaps TRBD2 (5 bases). Germline V gene lookup returns CDR1 KGHSH and CDR2 LQKENI. This CDR3 has 13 amino acids. The V and J ends lost 6 bases and 1 base respectively, with 6 bases between them. The CDR3 protein is CASSSGNTGELFF. CDR3 in DNA: TGTGCCAGCTCGAGCGGGAACACCGGGGAGCTGTTTTTT. The full variable domain, with the rest looked up from reference TRBV18 and TRBJ2-2, is NAGVMQNPRHLVRRRGQEARLRCSPMKGHSHVYWYRQLPEEGLKFMVYLQKENIIDESGMPKERFSAEFPKEGPSILRIQQVVRGDSAAYFCASSSGNTGELFFGEGSRLTVL.

The V call is TRBV5-1, the J call TRBJ1-2, with TRBD1 matching over 9 bases. Unmatched junction bases numbered 7, after V lost 4 bases and J lost 6 bases. The CDR3 spans 14 residues. Germline CDR1 is SGHRS and CDR2 is YFSETQ. In DNA, the CDR3 is TGCGCCAGCAGCGGGGGGGGACAGGGCCATGGCTACACCTTC. Protein: CASSGGGQGHGYTF.

This clone showed up just once. CDR3 DNA sequence: TGTGCCAGCAGCTTAAAACAGGTCCCGTTGGGGACCCAGTACTTC. Protein sequence: CASSLKQVPLGTQYF. V and J are TRBV7-2 and TRBJ2-5, with D possibly TRBD1 on 5 matching bases. Trimming took off 2 bases at V and 7 bases at J, with 17 bases between the two ends. The CDR3 is 15 amino acids. The germline gives CDR1 SGHTA, CDR2 FQGNSA.

This clone was counted once. The rearrangement joins TRBV28 to TRBJ1-2; 7 bases align to TRBD1. This CDR3 has 16 residues. Germline trimming cut 5 bases from V and 1 base from J; bases unmatched to any gene: 10. Germline V gene lookup returns CDR1 MDHEN and CDR2 SYDVKM. The CDR3 is CASSAPPGQLNYGYTF. CDR3 nucleotides: TGTGCCAGCAGTGCCCCCCCGGGACAGCTTAACTATGGCTACACCTTC.

This clone was detected once. This chain joins TRBV6-5 and TRBJ1-5; D perhaps matches TRBD1 (6 bases). V dropped 7 bases and J dropped 7 bases, with 17 bases sitting between them. The CDR3 length is 14 residues. Germline assignment: CDR1 MNHEY and CDR2 SVGAGI. The CDR3 here is CASTRGTPGQPQHF. DNA for the CDR3: TGTGCCAGCACCCGAGGGACACCCGGCCAGCCCCAGCATTTT.

This chain connects TRBV6-4 to TRBJ2-1; TRBD1 agrees at 10 bases. CDR1 and CDR2 from the germline V gene are MRHNA and SNTAGT. The CDR3 totals 15 residues. The V segment lost 4 bases and the J segment 5 bases; nucleotides outside the gene matches: 5. Written as DNA, the CDR3 is TGTGCCAGCAGTGGGACAGGGGGACTGAACAATGAGCAGTTCTTC. It yields the protein CASSGTGGLNNEQFF.

The chain combines TRBV15 with TRBJ2-1; 9 bases line up with TRBD2. Trimming at V came to 8 bases and at J to 6 bases, leaving 20 bases not matched to a gene. The germline CDR1 and CDR2 sequences are LNHNV and YYDKDF (reference sequence). The CDR3 has 18 residues. CDR3 loop: CATSGAGGVLGMGNEQFF. DNA for the CDR3: TGTGCCACCTCCGGGGCGGGAGGGGTACTTGGTATGGGCAATGAGCAGTTCTTC.

The rearrangement links TRBV5-4 to TRBJ2-7; possible D gene TRBD1, 5 bases. The CDR3 loop spans 14 amino acids. Trimming took off 1 base at V and 2 bases at J, with 10 bases between the two ends. In germline, CDR1 is SGHNT, CDR2 YYREEE (reference sequence). CDR3 bases: TGTGCCAGCAGCTTGTCTGACAGACCCTACGAGCAGTACTTC. It codes for CASSLSDRPYEQYF.

This chain connects TRBV27 to TRBJ2-5; D gene ambiguous. The CDR3 spans 13 residues. CDR1 and CDR2 (germline): MNHEY, SMNVEV (reference sequence). Trimming took 5 bases from V and 0 from J, leaving 7 bases between them. The CDR3 nucleotides are TGTGCCAGCAGTCGAGTGTACCAAGAGACCCAGTACTTC. Residues: CASSRVYQETQYF.

The V call is TRBV10-2, the J call TRBJ1-2; no clear D. Per the germline V gene, CDR1 is WSHSY and CDR2 is SAAADI. This CDR3 spans 14 amino acids. V was cut by 4 bases and J by 1 base, with 10 bases left in between. The DNA of the CDR3 is TGCGCCAGCAGTGGGGAGGGAGGTAACTATGGCTACACCTTC. Translated: CASSGEGGNYGYTF.

This clone was recorded a few times. This chain joins TRBV7-9 and TRBJ1-1; no firm D call. Germline CDR1 is SEHNR and CDR2 is FQNEAQ (reference sequence). V gave up 0 bases and J gave up 3 bases, with 8 bases separating them. CDR3 length: 14 amino acids. CDR3 residues: CASSLAPVYTEAFF. Written as DNA, the CDR3 is TGTGCCAGCAGCTTAGCGCCGGTATACACTGAAGCTTTCTTT.